This is a list of T cell receptor beta chains from one sample in a study of blood T cell repertoires in COVID-19. Sequenced by immunoSEQ multiplex PCR; TCRdb stores in-frame clones only, minus some. The profile shows 310,000 or so clones, about nine tenths of them singletons. The specimen sequenced was PBMCs or T cells enriched from blood (not recorded which). The receptors derive from a woman aged 40 to 50 who had recovered from COVID-19. Each CDR3 is given with its conserved first and last residue. A D gene is named only where the DNA matches it firmly. Not every row has a clone size; where given, it reads once, few, many or a size class.

v_call: TRBV14
d_call: TRBD2
j_call: TRBJ2-5
cdr3_length: 15
clone_size: NA
cdr3_nt: TGTGCCAGCAGCCTCCAACGGGGGGGTTTTGAGACCCAGTACTTC
cdr3_aa: CASSLQRGGFETQYF

v_call: TRBV6-5
d_call: NA
j_call: TRBJ2-7
cdr3_length: 14
clone_size: NA
cdr3_nt: TGTGCCTCAAAGACAGGGAGGTTTTCCTACGAGCAGTACTTC
cdr3_aa: CASKTGRFSYEQYF

v_call: TRBV9
d_call: NA
j_call: TRBJ2-1
cdr3_length: 16
clone_size: NA
cdr3_nt: TGTGCCAGCAGCGTAAAGAGGGACATCCCTTACAATGAGCAGTTCTTC
cdr3_aa: CASSVKRDIPYNEQFF

v_call: TRBV9
d_call: TRBD2
j_call: TRBJ2-2
cdr3_length: 15
clone_size: NA
cdr3_nt: TGTGCCAGCAGCGTTAAGGCGGGGGACACCGGGGAGCTGTTTTTT
cdr3_aa: CASSVKAGDTGELFF

v_call: TRBV19
d_call: TRBD1
j_call: TRBJ1-1
cdr3_length: 14
clone_size: NA
cdr3_nt: TGTGCCAGTAGCTGGGACAGGGGGAACACTGAAGCTTTCTTT
cdr3_aa: CASSWDRGNTEAFF

v_call: TRBV6-1
d_call: NA
j_call: TRBJ1-2
cdr3_length: 15
clone_size: NA
cdr3_nt: TGTGCCAGCAGTGAAGTGGGAGGGCTAGACTATGGCTACACCTTC
cdr3_aa: CASSEVGGLDYGYTF

v_call: TRBV19
d_call: NA
j_call: TRBJ1-5
cdr3_length: 14
clone_size: NA
cdr3_nt: TGTGCCAGTAGTACGGACAGATCGGATCAGCCCCAGCATTTT
cdr3_aa: CASSTDRSDQPQHF

v_call: TRBV30
d_call: NA
j_call: TRBJ1-5
cdr3_length: 14
clone_size: NA
cdr3_nt: TGTGCCTGGAGTCGAGCGGGGAGCAATCAGCCCCAGCATTTT
cdr3_aa: CAWSRAGSNQPQHF

v_call: TRBV4-1
d_call: NA
j_call: TRBJ1-4
cdr3_length: 15
clone_size: NA
cdr3_nt: TGCGCCAGCAGCCAAGACTGGACTGGAGGAGAAAAACTGTTTTTT
cdr3_aa: CASSQDWTGGEKLFF

v_call: TRBV6-5
d_call: NA
j_call: TRBJ1-5
cdr3_length: 15
clone_size: NA
cdr3_nt: TGTGCCAGCAGTCCGTCGGACAGTGGCAATCAGCCCCAGCATTTT
cdr3_aa: CASSPSDSGNQPQHF

v_call: TRBV19
d_call: TRBD1
j_call: TRBJ1-1
cdr3_length: 15
clone_size: NA
cdr3_nt: TGTGCCAGTACCACCGTCGGCAGGGGGGAAACTGAAGCTTTCTTT
cdr3_aa: CASTTVGRGETEAFF

v_call: TRBV19
d_call: TRBD1
j_call: TRBJ1-2
cdr3_length: 13
clone_size: many
cdr3_nt: TGTGCCATCTCTCGAGACAGGGGAAATGGCTACACCTTC
cdr3_aa: CAISRDRGNGYTF

v_call: TRBV30
d_call: NA
j_call: TRBJ1-3
cdr3_length: 14
clone_size: NA
cdr3_nt: TGTGCCTGGAGTCCAGGGGTTGTCGGAAACACCATATATTTT
cdr3_aa: CAWSPGVVGNTIYF

v_call: TRBV19
d_call: TRBD1
j_call: TRBJ2-2
cdr3_length: 16
clone_size: once
cdr3_nt: TGTGCCAGTAGTATAGACAGGACAGGGGGGACCGGGGAGCTGTTTTTT
cdr3_aa: CASSIDRTGGTGELFF

v_call: TRBV5-6
d_call: NA
j_call: TRBJ1-2
cdr3_length: 14
clone_size: NA
cdr3_nt: TGTGCCAGCAGCTTGGCACGGGTATACAACGGCTACACCTTC
cdr3_aa: CASSLARVYNGYTF

v_call: TRBV27
d_call: NA
j_call: TRBJ1-2
cdr3_length: 16
clone_size: NA
cdr3_nt: TGTGCCAGCAGCCCAGGACAGATACTTTTAAACTATGGCTACACCTTC
cdr3_aa: CASSPGQILLNYGYTF

v_call: TRBV5-1
d_call: TRBD1
j_call: TRBJ1-1
cdr3_length: 15
clone_size: NA
cdr3_nt: TGCGCCAGCAGCTCAAGGACAGGGCCGAACACTGAAGCTTTCTTT
cdr3_aa: CASSSRTGPNTEAFF

v_call: TRBV2
d_call: TRBD1
j_call: TRBJ2-2
cdr3_length: 13
clone_size: NA
cdr3_nt: TGTGCCAGCACGGACAGGGTCACCGGGGAGCTGTTTTTT
cdr3_aa: CASTDRVTGELFF

v_call: TRBV18
d_call: NA
j_call: TRBJ1-1
cdr3_length: 14
clone_size: once
cdr3_nt: TGTGCCAGCTCACTGCCCGGGACACACACTGAAGCTTTCTTT
cdr3_aa: CASSLPGTHTEAFF

v_call: TRBV7-3
d_call: NA
j_call: TRBJ2-1
cdr3_length: 13
clone_size: NA
cdr3_nt: TGTGCCAGCAGCCTGTCGCGCAACAATGAGCAGTTCTTC
cdr3_aa: CASSLSRNNEQFF

v_call: TRBV7-3
d_call: NA
j_call: TRBJ1-1
cdr3_length: 15
clone_size: NA
cdr3_nt: TGTGCCAGCAGCCAAAGTCAGGGAATGAACACTGAAGCTTTCTTT
cdr3_aa: CASSQSQGMNTEAFF

v_call: TRBV27
d_call: NA
j_call: TRBJ2-7
cdr3_length: 14
clone_size: NA
cdr3_nt: TGTGCCAGCAGTTTAAGCAGGGGCCCCTACGAGCAGTACTTC
cdr3_aa: CASSLSRGPYEQYF

v_call: TRBV6-6
d_call: NA
j_call: TRBJ2-2
cdr3_length: 11
clone_size: NA
cdr3_nt: TGTGCCAGCACCCTCACCGGGGAGCTGTTTTTT
cdr3_aa: CASTLTGELFF

v_call: TRBV7-9
d_call: TRBD1
j_call: TRBJ2-7
cdr3_length: 16
clone_size: NA
cdr3_nt: TGTGCCAGCAGCTTAACGGGGACAGCCTCTCCCTCGCCGCAGTACTTC
cdr3_aa: CASSLTGTASPSPQYF

v_call: TRBV5-1
d_call: TRBD2
j_call: TRBJ2-1
cdr3_length: 16
clone_size: NA
cdr3_nt: TGCGCCAGCAGCATACGACTAGCGGGGGGTCTGCATGAGCAGTTCTTC
cdr3_aa: CASSIRLAGGLHEQFF

v_call: TRBV19
d_call: TRBD1
j_call: TRBJ2-2
cdr3_length: 17
clone_size: NA
cdr3_nt: TGTGCCAGTAGTACTCGCCCTTCCGGGACAGGGTCCGGGGAGCTGTTTTTT
cdr3_aa: CASSTRPSGTGSGELFF

v_call: TRBV6-1
d_call: NA
j_call: TRBJ1-3
cdr3_length: 14
clone_size: NA
cdr3_nt: TGTGCCAGCAGTGACCCGTTCTCTGGAAACACCATATATTTT
cdr3_aa: CASSDPFSGNTIYF

v_call: TRBV19
d_call: NA
j_call: TRBJ1-5
cdr3_length: 19
clone_size: NA
cdr3_nt: TGTGCCAGTAGTATAGAGGCCCTCCGTCCGGACAAGGGCAATCAGCCCCAGCATTTT
cdr3_aa: CASSIEALRPDKGNQPQHF

v_call: TRBV7-9
d_call: NA
j_call: TRBJ2-7
cdr3_length: 14
clone_size: few
cdr3_nt: TGTGCCAGCAGCTTAGCGGCAGAAAACTACGAGCAGTACTTC
cdr3_aa: CASSLAAENYEQYF

v_call: TRBV21-1
d_call: NA
j_call: TRBJ2-7
cdr3_length: 12
clone_size: NA
cdr3_nt: TGTGCCAGCATCCCAGACACCCCTGAGCAGTACTTC
cdr3_aa: CASIPDTPEQYF

v_call: TRBV4-2
d_call: TRBD2
j_call: TRBJ2-3
cdr3_length: 14
clone_size: NA
cdr3_nt: TGTGCCAGCAGCTCCGGGACTAGTCTCGATACGCAGTATTTT
cdr3_aa: CASSSGTSLDTQYF

v_call: TRBV5-1
d_call: TRBD2
j_call: TRBJ2-5
cdr3_length: 18
clone_size: NA
cdr3_nt: TGCGCCAGCAGCTTGGAAGTTAGCGGGGGGGTTCGGCAAGAGACCCAGTACTTC
cdr3_aa: CASSLEVSGGVRQETQYF

v_call: TRBV27
d_call: NA
j_call: TRBJ2-5
cdr3_length: 12
clone_size: NA
cdr3_nt: TGTGCCAGCAGTCAGAGAAGGGGGACCCAGTACTTC
cdr3_aa: CASSQRRGTQYF

v_call: TRBV23-1
d_call: TRBD1
j_call: TRBJ1-2
cdr3_length: 11
clone_size: NA
cdr3_nt: TGCGCCAGCAGTCAAGGGACAGCCTCTCCCTTC
cdr3_aa: CASSQGTASPF

v_call: TRBV5-1
d_call: NA
j_call: TRBJ1-1
cdr3_length: 14
clone_size: NA
cdr3_nt: TGCGCCAGCAGCCAGTTCCAGGGCTACACTGAAGCTTTCTTT
cdr3_aa: CASSQFQGYTEAFF

v_call: TRBV4-3
d_call: TRBD1
j_call: TRBJ1-4
cdr3_length: 16
clone_size: NA
cdr3_nt: TGCGCCAGCAGCCAAGAGAGCGGGACAGGGGGTGAAAAACTGTTTTTT
cdr3_aa: CASSQESGTGGEKLFF

v_call: TRBV6-5
d_call: TRBD1
j_call: TRBJ1-2
cdr3_length: 15
clone_size: NA
cdr3_nt: TGTGCCAGCAGCCGGAGGACAGGGGCTAACTATGGCTACACCTTC
cdr3_aa: CASSRRTGANYGYTF

v_call: TRBV11-3
d_call: TRBD2
j_call: TRBJ2-3
cdr3_length: 17
clone_size: NA
cdr3_nt: TGTGCCAGCAGCCCCAAAGGCAGCGGGAGGGCGACAGATACGCAGTATTTT
cdr3_aa: CASSPKGSGRATDTQYF

v_call: TRBV5-1
d_call: TRBD2
j_call: TRBJ2-1
cdr3_length: 15
clone_size: NA
cdr3_nt: TGCGCCAGCAGCATACTAGCGGAACTACACAATGAGCAGTTCTTC
cdr3_aa: CASSILAELHNEQFF

v_call: TRBV6-1
d_call: NA
j_call: TRBJ1-2
cdr3_length: 14
clone_size: NA
cdr3_nt: TGTGCCAGCAGTGAATTGACAGGCGGCTATGGCTACACCTTC
cdr3_aa: CASSELTGGYGYTF

v_call: TRBV5-1
d_call: TRBD2
j_call: TRBJ2-1
cdr3_length: 15
clone_size: NA
cdr3_nt: TGCGCCAGCAGCTTAGCGGGAGGGGGAAACAATGAGCAGTTCTTC
cdr3_aa: CASSLAGGGNNEQFF

v_call: TRBV30
d_call: NA
j_call: TRBJ2-1
cdr3_length: 15
clone_size: NA
cdr3_nt: TGTGCCTGGAGCTTCATTGGGAGCTCCTACAATGAGCAGTTCTTC
cdr3_aa: CAWSFIGSSYNEQFF

v_call: TRBV11-2
d_call: NA
j_call: TRBJ1-2
cdr3_length: 14
clone_size: NA
cdr3_nt: TGTGCCAGCAGCTTGAGTACAGGGAACTATGGCTACACCTTC
cdr3_aa: CASSLSTGNYGYTF

v_call: TRBV7-2
d_call: TRBD2
j_call: TRBJ2-7
cdr3_length: 18
clone_size: NA
cdr3_nt: TGTGCCAGCGGGTCAGGGAGGGCTTCTAGCGGCCGCCCTCACGAGCAGTACTTC
cdr3_aa: CASGSGRASSGRPHEQYF

v_call: TRBV11-3
d_call: NA
j_call: TRBJ1-2
cdr3_length: 15
clone_size: NA
cdr3_nt: TGTGCCAGCAGCTTAGGGATGGACAGCAACTATGGCTACACCTTC
cdr3_aa: CASSLGMDSNYGYTF

v_call: TRBV5-1
d_call: TRBD1
j_call: TRBJ1-2
cdr3_length: 14
clone_size: NA
cdr3_nt: TGCGCCAGCAGTCGGACAGGGGGGGACTATGGCTACACCTTC
cdr3_aa: CASSRTGGDYGYTF

v_call: TRBV19
d_call: TRBD2
j_call: TRBJ2-1
cdr3_length: 15
clone_size: NA
cdr3_nt: TGTGCCAGTAGTATATCCAGCGGGGGGGCCAGTGAGCAGTTCTTC
cdr3_aa: CASSISSGGASEQFF

v_call: TRBV6-5
d_call: TRBD2
j_call: TRBJ2-7
cdr3_length: 15
clone_size: NA
cdr3_nt: TGTGCCAGCAGTTTGGGCGGGAGGGCCTCAAACGAGCAGTACTTC
cdr3_aa: CASSLGGRASNEQYF

v_call: TRBV30
d_call: NA
j_call: TRBJ1-4
cdr3_length: 14
clone_size: NA
cdr3_nt: TGTGCCTGGAGTGTAGATACCCGGGGTGAAAAACTGTTTTTT
cdr3_aa: CAWSVDTRGEKLFF

v_call: TRBV19
d_call: TRBD1
j_call: TRBJ1-2
cdr3_length: 15
clone_size: NA
cdr3_nt: TGTGCCAGTACCCTAAGGTGGCAGGGGGCGCATGGCTACACCTTC
cdr3_aa: CASTLRWQGAHGYTF

v_call: TRBV9
d_call: TRBD2
j_call: TRBJ2-7
cdr3_length: 15
clone_size: NA
cdr3_nt: TGTGCCAGCAGCCCCCGGACTAGCGGGGTGGGTGAGCAGTACTTC
cdr3_aa: CASSPRTSGVGEQYF

v_call: TRBV2
d_call: NA
j_call: TRBJ2-7
cdr3_length: 16
clone_size: NA
cdr3_nt: TGTGCCAGCAGTGAAATCCGAGGGTGGAATACCTACGAGCAGTACTTC
cdr3_aa: CASSEIRGWNTYEQYF

v_call: TRBV28
d_call: TRBD1
j_call: TRBJ1-2
cdr3_length: 13
clone_size: NA
cdr3_nt: TGTGCCAGCAATCCTGCAGGGGGCGTAGGCTACACCTTC
cdr3_aa: CASNPAGGVGYTF

v_call: TRBV27
d_call: NA
j_call: TRBJ2-7
cdr3_length: 13
clone_size: NA
cdr3_nt: TGTGCCAGCAGTTTAGTGGCGACTGGCGAGCAGTACTTC
cdr3_aa: CASSLVATGEQYF

v_call: TRBV9
d_call: NA
j_call: TRBJ2-1
cdr3_length: 13
clone_size: few
cdr3_nt: TGTGCCAGCAGCGTCGTTCCCTACAATGAGCAGTTCTTC
cdr3_aa: CASSVVPYNEQFF

v_call: TRBV27
d_call: NA
j_call: TRBJ2-1
cdr3_length: 15
clone_size: NA
cdr3_nt: TGTGCCAGCAGTCCCAGCGGATCCTTTGACAATGAGCAGTTCTTC
cdr3_aa: CASSPSGSFDNEQFF